The text below deals with one T cell receptor beta chain. Its antigen remains unidentified. The CDR3 has 18 residues. Losses at the gene ends were 2 bases for V and 0 bases for J; bases not matched to a gene: 11. Germline CDR1 KGHDR, CDR2 SFDVKD. This entry belongs to a study of T cells in Graves' hyperthyroidism and ophthalmopathy. The study enrolled patients aged 18 to 65 with newly diagnosed hyperthyroidism of under 2 months' duration. Study-level points and caveats: A model of 13 V-J pairs discriminated ophthalmopathy from stable hyperthyroidism.

Amplified TCR beta CDR3 regions came from RNA transcripts. HTBI primers were used for first-round RT-PCR of the TCR CDR3. Via MiXCR, TCRdb re-called the multiplex PCR reads, giving one row per CDR3 protein. This table has about 200,000 distinct CDR3 sequences, about a sixth appearing once. The chain has TRBV24-1 and TRBJ1-1; 7 bases fit TRBD1. The TCR sequence derives from a woman between 45 and 60 years old with Graves' hyperthyroidism. The sequenced sample was blood. The DNA for the CDR3 is TGTGCCACCAGTGATTCCAGACAGGGCAACGTCATGAACACTGAAGCTTTCTTT. Amino acids: CATSDSRQGNVMNTEAFF.